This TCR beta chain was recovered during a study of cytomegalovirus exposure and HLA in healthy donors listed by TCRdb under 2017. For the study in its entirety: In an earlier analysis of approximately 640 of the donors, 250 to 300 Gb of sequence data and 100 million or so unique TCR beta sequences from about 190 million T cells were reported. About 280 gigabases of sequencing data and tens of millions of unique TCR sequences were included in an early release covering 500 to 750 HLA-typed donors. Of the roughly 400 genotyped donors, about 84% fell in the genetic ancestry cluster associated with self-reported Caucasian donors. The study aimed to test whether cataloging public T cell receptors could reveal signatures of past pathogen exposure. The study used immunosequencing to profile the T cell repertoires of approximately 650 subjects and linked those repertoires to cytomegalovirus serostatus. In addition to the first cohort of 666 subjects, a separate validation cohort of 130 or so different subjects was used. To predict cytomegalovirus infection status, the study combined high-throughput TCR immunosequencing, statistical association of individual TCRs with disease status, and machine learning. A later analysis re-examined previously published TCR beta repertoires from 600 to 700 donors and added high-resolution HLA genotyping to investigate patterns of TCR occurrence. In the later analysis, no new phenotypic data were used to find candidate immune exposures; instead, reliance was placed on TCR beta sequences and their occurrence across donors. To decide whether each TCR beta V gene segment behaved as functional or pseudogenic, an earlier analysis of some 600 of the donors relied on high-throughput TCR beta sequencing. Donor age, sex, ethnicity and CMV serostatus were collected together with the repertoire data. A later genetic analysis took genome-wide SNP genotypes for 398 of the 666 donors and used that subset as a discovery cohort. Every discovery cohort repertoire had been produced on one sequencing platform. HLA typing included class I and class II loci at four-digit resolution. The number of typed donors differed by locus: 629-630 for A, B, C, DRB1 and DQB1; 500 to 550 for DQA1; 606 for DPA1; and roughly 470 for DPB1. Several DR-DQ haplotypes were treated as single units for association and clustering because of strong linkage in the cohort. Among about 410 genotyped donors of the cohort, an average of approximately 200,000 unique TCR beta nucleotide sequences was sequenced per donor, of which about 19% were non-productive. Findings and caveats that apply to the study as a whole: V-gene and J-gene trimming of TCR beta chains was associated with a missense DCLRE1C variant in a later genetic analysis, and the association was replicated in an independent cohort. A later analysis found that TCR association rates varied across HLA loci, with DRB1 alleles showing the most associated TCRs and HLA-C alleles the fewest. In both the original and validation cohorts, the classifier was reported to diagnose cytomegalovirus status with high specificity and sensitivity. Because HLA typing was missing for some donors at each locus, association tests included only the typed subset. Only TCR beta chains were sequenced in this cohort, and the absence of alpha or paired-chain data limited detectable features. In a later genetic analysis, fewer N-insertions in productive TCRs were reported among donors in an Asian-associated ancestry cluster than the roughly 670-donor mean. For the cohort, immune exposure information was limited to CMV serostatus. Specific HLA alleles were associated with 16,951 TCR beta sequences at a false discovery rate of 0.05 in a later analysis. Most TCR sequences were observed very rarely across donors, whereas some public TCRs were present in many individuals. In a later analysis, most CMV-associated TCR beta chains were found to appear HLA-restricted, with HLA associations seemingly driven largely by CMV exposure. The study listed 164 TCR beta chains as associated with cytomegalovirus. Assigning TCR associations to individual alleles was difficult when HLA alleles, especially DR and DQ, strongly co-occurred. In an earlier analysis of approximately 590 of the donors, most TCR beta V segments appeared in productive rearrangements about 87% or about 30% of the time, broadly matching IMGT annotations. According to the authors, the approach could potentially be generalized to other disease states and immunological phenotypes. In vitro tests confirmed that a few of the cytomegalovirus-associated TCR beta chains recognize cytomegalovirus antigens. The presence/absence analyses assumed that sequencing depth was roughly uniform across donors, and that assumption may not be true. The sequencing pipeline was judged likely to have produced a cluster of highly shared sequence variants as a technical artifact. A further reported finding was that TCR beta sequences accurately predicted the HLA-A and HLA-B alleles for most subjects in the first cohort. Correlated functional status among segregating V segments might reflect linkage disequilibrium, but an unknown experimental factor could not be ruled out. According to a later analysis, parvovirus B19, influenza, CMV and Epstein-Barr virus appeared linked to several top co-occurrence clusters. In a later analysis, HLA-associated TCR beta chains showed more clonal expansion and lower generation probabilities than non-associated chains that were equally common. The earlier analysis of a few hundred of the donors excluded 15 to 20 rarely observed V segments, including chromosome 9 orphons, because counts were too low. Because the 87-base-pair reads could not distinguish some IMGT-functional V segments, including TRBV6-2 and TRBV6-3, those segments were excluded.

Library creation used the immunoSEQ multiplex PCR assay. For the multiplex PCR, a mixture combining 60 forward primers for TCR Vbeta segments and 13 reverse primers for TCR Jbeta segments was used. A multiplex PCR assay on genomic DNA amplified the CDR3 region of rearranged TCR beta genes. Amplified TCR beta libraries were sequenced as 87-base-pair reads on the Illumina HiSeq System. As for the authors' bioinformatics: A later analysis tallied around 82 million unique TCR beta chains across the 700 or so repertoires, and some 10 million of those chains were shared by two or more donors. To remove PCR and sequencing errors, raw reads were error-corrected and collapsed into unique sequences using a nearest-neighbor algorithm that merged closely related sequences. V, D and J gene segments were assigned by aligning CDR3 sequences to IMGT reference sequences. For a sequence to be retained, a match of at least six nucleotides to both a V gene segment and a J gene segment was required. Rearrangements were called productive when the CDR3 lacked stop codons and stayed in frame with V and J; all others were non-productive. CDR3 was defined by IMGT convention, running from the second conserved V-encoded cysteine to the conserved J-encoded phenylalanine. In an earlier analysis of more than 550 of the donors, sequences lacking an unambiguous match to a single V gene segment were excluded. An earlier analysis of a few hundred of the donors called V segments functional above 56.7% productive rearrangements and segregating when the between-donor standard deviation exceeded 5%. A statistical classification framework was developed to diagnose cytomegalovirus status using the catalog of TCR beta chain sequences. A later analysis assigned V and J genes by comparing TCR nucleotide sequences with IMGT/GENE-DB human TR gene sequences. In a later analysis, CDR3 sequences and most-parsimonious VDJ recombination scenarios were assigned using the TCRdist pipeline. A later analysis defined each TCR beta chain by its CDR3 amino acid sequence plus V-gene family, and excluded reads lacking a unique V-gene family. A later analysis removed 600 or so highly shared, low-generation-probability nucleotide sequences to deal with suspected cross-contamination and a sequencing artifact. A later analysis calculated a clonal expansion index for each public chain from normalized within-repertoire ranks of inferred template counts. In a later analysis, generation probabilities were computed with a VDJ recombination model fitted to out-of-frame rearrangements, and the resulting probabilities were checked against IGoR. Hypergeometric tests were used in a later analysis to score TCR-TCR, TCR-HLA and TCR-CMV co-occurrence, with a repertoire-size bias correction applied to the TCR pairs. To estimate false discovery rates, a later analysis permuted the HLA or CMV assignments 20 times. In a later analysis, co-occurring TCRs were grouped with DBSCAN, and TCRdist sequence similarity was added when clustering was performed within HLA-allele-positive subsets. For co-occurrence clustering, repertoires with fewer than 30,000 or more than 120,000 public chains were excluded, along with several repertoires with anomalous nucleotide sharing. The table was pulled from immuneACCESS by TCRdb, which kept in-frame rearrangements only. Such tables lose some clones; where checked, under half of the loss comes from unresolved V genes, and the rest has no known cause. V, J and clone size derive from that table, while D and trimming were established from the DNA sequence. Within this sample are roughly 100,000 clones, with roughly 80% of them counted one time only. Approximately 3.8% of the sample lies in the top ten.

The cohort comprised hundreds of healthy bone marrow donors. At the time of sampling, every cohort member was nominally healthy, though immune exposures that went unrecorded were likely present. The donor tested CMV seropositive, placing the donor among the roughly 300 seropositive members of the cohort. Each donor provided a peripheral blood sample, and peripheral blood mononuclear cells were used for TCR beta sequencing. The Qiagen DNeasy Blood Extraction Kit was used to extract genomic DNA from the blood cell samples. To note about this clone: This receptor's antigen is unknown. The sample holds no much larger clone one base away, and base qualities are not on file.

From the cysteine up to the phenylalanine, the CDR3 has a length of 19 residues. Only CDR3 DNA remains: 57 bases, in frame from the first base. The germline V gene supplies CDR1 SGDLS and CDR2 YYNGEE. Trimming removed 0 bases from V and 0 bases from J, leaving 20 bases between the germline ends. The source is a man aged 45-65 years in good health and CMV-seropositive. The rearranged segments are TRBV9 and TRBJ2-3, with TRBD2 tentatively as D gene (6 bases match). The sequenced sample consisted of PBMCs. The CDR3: CASSVAYGGAKLSTDTQYF. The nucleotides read TGTGCCAGCAGCGTAGCTTATGGAGGGGCCAAACTTAGCACAGATACGCAGTATTTT.